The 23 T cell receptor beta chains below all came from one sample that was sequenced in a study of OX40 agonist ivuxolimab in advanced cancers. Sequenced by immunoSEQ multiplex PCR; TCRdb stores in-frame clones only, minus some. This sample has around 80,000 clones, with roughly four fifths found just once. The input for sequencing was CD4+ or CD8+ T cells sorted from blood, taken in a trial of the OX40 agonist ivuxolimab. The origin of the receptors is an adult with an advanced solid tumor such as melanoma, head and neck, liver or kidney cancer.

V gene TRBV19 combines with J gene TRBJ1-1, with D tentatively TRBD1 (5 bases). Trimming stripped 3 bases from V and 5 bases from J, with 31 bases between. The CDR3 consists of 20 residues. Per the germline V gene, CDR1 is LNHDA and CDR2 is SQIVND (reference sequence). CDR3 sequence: CASSILPRGGKEGRRTEAFF. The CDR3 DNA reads TGTGCCAGTAGTATCCTGCCGAGAGGAGGGAAAGAGGGACGGAGGACTGAAGCTTTCTTT. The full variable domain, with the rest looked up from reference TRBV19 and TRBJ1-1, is DGGITQSPKYLFRKEGQNVTLSCEQNLNHDAMYWYRQDPGQGLRLIYYSQIVNDFQKGDIAEGYSVSREKKESFPLTVTSAQKNPTAFYLCASSILPRGGKEGRRTEAFFGQGTRLTVV.

The CDR3 loop reads CAIRAGLAGPAANEQFF. In nucleotides, the CDR3 is TGTGCCATCAGGGCGGGACTAGCGGGCCCCGCGGCCAATGAGCAGTTCTTC. The chain employs TRBV10-3 and TRBJ2-1; 12 nucleotides align to TRBD2. Germline V CDR1 and CDR2: ENHRY, SYGVKD. This CDR3 region has 17 residues. Trimming cost V 6 bases and J 6 bases; bases outside gene matches: 12.

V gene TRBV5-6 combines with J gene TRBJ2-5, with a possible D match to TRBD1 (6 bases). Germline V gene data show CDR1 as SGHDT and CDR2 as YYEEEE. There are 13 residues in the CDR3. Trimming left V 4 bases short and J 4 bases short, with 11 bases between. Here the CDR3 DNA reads TGTGCCAGCAGCAGGAACAGGGTAGAGACCCAGTACTTC. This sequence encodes CASSRNRVETQYF.

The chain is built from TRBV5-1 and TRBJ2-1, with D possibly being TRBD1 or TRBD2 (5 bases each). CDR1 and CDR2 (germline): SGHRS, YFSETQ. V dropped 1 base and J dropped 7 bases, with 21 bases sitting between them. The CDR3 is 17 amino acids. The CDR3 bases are TGCGCCAGCAGCTTGTCCCCCCGGGACCAGCCCGCAAATGAGCAGTTCTTC. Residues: CASSLSPRDQPANEQFF.

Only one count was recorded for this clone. The CDR3 loop reads CASTSTAQGISPLHF. CDR3 DNA: TGTGCCAGCACTAGTACTGCTCAGGGGATTTCACCCCTCCACTTT. This chain joins TRBV28 and TRBJ1-6, with a tentative D call TRBD1 (6 bases). The CDR3 is made up of 15 amino acids. Germline V CDR1 and CDR2: MDHEN, SYDVKM. V shed 7 bases and J shed 9 bases, with 19 bases lying between them.

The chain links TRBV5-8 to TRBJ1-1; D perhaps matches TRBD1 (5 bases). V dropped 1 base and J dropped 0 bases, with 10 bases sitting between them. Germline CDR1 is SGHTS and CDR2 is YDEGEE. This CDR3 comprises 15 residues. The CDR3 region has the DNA TGTGCCAGCAGCTTGTATCAGGGAATGAACACTGAAGCTTTCTTT. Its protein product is CASSLYQGMNTEAFF.

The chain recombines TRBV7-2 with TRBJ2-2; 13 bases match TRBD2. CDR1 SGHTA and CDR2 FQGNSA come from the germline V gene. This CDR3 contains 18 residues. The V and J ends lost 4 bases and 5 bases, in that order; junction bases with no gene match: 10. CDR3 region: CASSSRTSGRRWTGELFF. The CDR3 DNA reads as TGTGCCAGCAGCTCAAGGACTAGCGGGAGACGTTGGACCGGGGAGCTGTTTTTT.

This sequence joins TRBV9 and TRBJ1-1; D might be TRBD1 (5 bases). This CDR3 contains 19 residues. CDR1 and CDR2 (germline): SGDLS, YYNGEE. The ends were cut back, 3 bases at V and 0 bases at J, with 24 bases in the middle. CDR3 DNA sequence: TGTGCCAGCAGCGCCTCTCGGGGGGGTCCCAGTTCTGTGAACACTGAAGCTTTCTTT. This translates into CASSASRGGPSSVNTEAFF.

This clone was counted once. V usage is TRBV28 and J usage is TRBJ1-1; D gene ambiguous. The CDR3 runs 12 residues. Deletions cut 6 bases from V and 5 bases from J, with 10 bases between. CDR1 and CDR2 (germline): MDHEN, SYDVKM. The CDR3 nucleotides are TGTGCCAGCAGACTGACTAAAACTGAAGCTTTCTTT. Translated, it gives CASRLTKTEAFF. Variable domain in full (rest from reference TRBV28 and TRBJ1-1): DVKVTQSSRYLVKRTGEKVFLECVQDMDHENMFWYRQDPGLGLRLIYFSYDVKMKEKGDIPEGYSVSREKKERFSLILESASTNQTSMYLCASRLTKTEAFFGQGTRLTVV.

CDR3 sequence reads: CASSEGTGHQPQHF. The DNA for the CDR3 is TGTGCCAGCAGTGAAGGGACGGGTCATCAGCCCCAGCATTTT. This rearrangement joins TRBV2 to TRBJ1-5; D unclear. This CDR3 comprises 14 residues. V was shortened by 1 base and J by 5 bases, with 9 bases between the two germline ends. Per the germline V gene, CDR1 is SNHLY and CDR2 is FYNNEI.

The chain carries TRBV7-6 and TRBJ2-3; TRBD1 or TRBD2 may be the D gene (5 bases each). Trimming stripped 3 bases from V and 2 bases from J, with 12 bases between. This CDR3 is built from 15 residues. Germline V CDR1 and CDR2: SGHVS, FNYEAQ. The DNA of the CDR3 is TGTGCCAGCAGCTTCACCAGGGAGAACACAGATACGCAGTATTTT. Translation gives CASSFTRENTDTQYF.

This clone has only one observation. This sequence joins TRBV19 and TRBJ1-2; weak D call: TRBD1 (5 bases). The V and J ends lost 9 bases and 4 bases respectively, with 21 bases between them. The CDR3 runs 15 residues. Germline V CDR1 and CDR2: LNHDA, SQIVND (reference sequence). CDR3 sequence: CASVGQGDISYGYTF. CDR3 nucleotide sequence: TGTGCCAGCGTAGGGCAGGGCGATATCTCCTATGGCTACACCTTC.

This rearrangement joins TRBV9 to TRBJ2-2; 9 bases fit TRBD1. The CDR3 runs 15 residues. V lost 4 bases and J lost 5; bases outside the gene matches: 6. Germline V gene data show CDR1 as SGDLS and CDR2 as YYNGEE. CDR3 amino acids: CASSPGTGMTGELFF. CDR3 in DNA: TGTGCCAGCAGCCCCGGGACAGGGATGACCGGGGAGCTGTTTTTT. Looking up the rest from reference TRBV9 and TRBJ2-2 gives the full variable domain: DSGVTQTPKHLITATGQRVTLRCSPRSGDLSVYWYQQSLDQGLQFLIQYYNGEERAKGNILERFSAQQFPDLHSELNLSSLELGDSALYFCASSPGTGMTGELFFGEGSRLTVL.

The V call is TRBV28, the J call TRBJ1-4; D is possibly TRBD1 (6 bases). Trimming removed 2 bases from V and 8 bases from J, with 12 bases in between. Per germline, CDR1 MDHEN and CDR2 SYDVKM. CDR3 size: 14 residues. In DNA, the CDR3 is TGTGCCAGCAGTTTAGACCAGACAGGCGAAAAACTGTTTTTT. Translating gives CASSLDQTGEKLFF. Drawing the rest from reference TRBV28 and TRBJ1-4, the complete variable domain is DVKVTQSSRYLVKRTGEKVFLECVQDMDHENMFWYRQDPGLGLRLIYFSYDVKMKEKGDIPEGYSVSREKKERFSLILESASTNQTSMYLCASSLDQTGEKLFFGSGTQLSVL.

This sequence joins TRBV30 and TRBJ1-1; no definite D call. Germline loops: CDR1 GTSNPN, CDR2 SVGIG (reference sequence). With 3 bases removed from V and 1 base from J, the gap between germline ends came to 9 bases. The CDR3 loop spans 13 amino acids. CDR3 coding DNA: TGTGCCTGGAGAAGGGCTACGAACACTGAAGCTTTCTTT. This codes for CAWRRATNTEAFF.

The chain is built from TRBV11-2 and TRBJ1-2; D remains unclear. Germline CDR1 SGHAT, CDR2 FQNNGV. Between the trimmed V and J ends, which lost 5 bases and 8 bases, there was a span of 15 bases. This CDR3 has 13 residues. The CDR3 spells CASSTGPRLGYTF. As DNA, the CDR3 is TGTGCCAGCAGCACCGGGCCCCGGCTCGGCTACACCTTC.

The CDR3 is CASSGRSQNSPLHF. CDR3 sequence (DNA): TGCGCCAGCAGCGGACGGAGCCAGAATTCACCCCTCCACTTT. This chain links TRBV5-1 with TRBJ1-6; D remains unclear. Germline assignment: CDR1 SGHRS and CDR2 YFSETQ. The CDR3 has 14 amino acids. Trimming left V 4 bases short and J 7 bases short, with 12 bases between.

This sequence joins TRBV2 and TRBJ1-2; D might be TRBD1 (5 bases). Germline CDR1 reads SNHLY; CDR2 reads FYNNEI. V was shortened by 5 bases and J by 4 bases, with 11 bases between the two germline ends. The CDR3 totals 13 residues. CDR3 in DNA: TGTGCCAGCAGTAGGGGCGCGGGCTATGGCTACACCTTC. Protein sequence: CASSRGAGYGYTF.

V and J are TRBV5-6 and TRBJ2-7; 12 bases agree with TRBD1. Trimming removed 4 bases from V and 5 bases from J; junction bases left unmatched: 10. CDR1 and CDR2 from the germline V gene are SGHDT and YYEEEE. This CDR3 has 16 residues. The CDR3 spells CASSQTPGQGANEQYF. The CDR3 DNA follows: TGTGCCAGCAGCCAAACCCCGGGACAGGGGGCTAACGAGCAGTACTTC.

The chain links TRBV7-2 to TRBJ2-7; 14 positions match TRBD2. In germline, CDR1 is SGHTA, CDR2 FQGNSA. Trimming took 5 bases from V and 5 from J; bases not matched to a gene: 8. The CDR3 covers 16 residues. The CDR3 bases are TGTGCCAGCAGCAAGGGGACTAGCGGGAGTCTCCACGAGCAGTACTTC. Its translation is CASSKGTSGSLHEQYF.

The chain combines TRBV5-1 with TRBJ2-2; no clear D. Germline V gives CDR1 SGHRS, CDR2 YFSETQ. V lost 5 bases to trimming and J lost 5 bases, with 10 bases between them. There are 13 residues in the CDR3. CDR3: CASSSQLTGELFF. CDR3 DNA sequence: TGCGCCAGCAGTTCTCAGCTAACCGGGGAGCTGTTTTTT.

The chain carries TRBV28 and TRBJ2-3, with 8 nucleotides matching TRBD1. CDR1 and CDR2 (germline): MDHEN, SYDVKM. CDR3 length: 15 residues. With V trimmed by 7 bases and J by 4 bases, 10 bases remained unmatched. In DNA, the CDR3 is TGTGCCAGCATTACAAATGGACAGGGCCCAGATACGCAGTATTTT. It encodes CASITNGQGPDTQYF.

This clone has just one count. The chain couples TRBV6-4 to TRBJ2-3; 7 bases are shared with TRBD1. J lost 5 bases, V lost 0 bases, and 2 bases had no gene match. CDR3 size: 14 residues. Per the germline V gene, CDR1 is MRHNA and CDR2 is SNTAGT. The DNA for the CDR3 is TGTGCCAGCAGTGACTCGACAGGGATAGATACGCAGTATTTT. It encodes CASSDSTGIDTQYF.